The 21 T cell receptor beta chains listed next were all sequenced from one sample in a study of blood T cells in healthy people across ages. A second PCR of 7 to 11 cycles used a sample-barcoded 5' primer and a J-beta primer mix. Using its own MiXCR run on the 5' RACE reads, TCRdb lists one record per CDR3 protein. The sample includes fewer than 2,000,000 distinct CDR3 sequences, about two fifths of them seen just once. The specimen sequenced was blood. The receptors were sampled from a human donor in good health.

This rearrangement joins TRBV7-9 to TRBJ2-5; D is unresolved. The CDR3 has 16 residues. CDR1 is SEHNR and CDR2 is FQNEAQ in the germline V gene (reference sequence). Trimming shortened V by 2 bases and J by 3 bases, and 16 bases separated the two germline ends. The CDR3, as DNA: TGTGCCAGCAGCTTAATTTTGATTGGCTCGAAAGAGACCCAGTACTTC. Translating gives CASSLILIGSKETQYF. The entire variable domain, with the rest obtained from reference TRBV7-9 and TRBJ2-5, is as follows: DTGVSQNPRHKITKRGQNVTFRCDPISEHNRLYWYRQTLGQGPEFLTYFQNEAQLEKSRLLSDRFSAERPKGSFSTLEIQRTEQGDSAMYLCASSLILIGSKETQYFGPGTRLLVL.

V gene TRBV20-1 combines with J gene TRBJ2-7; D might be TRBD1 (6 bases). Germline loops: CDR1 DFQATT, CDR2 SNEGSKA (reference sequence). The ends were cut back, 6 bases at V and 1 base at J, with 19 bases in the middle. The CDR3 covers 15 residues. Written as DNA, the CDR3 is TGCAGTGCACTTATACCCAGGGGTCCATCCTACGAGCAGTACTTC. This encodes CSALIPRGPSYEQYF.

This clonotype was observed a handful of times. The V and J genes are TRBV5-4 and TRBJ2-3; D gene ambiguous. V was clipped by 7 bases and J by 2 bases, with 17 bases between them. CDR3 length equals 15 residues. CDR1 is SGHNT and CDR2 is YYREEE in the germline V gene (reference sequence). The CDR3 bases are TGTGCCAGCGGGCCGGACGGACCTTCCACAGATACGCAGTATTTT. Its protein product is CASGPDGPSTDTQYF.

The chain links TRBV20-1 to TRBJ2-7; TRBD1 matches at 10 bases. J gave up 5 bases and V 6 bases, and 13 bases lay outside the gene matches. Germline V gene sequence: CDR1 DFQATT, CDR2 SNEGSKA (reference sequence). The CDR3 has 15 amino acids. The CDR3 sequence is CSAPRGGTGADEQYF. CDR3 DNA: TGCAGTGCGCCGAGGGGCGGGACAGGGGCTGACGAGCAGTACTTC.

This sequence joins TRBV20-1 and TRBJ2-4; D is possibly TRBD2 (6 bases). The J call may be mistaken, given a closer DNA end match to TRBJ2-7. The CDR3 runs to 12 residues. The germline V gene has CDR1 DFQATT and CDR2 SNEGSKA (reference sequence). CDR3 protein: CSANREIYEQYF. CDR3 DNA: TGCAGTGCCAACCGGGAGATTTACGAGCAGTACTTC.

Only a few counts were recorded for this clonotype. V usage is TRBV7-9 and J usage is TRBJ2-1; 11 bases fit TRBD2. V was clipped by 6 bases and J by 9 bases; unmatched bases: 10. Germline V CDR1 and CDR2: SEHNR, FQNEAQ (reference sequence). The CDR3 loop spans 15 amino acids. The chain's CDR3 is CASSRETSGVLEQFF. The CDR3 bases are TGTGCCAGCAGTCGAGAGACTAGCGGGGTCCTTGAGCAGTTCTTC.

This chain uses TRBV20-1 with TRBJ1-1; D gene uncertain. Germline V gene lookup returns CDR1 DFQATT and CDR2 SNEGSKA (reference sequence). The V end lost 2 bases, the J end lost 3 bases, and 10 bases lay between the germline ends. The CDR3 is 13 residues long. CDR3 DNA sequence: TGCAGTGCTAGATTTCGGCAGGACACTGAAGCTTTCTTT. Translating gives CSARFRQDTEAFF.

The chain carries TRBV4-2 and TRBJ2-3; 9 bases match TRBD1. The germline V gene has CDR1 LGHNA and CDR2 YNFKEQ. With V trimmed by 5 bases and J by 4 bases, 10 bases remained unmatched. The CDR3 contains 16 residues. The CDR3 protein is CASSTRTGDISDTQYF. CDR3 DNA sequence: TGTGCCAGCAGCACCCGGACAGGGGATATTTCAGATACGCAGTATTTT.

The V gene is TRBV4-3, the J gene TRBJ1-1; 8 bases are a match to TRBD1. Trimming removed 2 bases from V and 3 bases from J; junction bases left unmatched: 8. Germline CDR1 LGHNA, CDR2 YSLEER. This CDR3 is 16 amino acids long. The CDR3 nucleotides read TGCGCCAGCAGCCAAAGTTACCCGACAGGGGACACTGAAGCTTTCTTT. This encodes CASSQSYPTGDTEAFF.

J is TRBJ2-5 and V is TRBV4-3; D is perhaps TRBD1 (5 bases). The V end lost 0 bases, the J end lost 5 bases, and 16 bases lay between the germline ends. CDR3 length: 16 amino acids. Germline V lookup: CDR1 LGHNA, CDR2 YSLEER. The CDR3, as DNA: TGCGCCAGCAGCCAAGATATTCGACAGTCCGGGGAGACCCAGTACTTC. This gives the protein CASSQDIRQSGETQYF.

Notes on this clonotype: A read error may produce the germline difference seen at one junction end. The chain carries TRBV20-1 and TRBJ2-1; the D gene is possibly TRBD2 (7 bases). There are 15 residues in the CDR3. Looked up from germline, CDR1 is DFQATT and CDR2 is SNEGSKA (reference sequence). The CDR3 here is CSARDGGGPYNEQFF. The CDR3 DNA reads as TGTAGTGCTAGAGATGGGGGGGGGCCCTACAATGAGCAGTTCTTC.

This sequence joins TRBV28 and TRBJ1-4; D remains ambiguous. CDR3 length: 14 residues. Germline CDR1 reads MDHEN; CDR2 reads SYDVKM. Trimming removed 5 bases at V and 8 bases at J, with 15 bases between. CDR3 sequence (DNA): TGTGCCAGCAGTCCACCCGCGGCTTGGGAAAAACTGTTTTTT. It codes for CASSPPAAWEKLFF.

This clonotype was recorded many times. DNA of the CDR3: TGCAGCGTCAGGGGGACAGTGAACACTGAAGCTTTCTTT. Translated: CSVRGTVNTEAFF. The chain is built from TRBV29-1 and TRBJ1-1, with TRBD1 matching over 7 bases. The CDR3 is 13 residues long. Germline values: CDR1 SQVTM, CDR2 ANQGSEA. V lost 6 bases to trimming and J lost 0 bases; unmatched junction nucleotides: 4. The full variable domain, completed using reference TRBV29-1 and TRBJ1-1, is SAVISQKPSRDICQRGTSLTIQCQVDSQVTMMFWYRQQPGQSLTLIATANQGSEATYESGFVIDKFPISRPNLTFSTLTVSNMSPEDSSIYLCSVRGTVNTEAFFGQGTRLTVV.

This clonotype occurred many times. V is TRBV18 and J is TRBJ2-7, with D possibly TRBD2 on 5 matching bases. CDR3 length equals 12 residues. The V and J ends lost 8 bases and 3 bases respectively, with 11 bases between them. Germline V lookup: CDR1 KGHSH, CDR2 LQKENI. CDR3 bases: TGTGCCAGCAGCCCCGGGGACTACGAGCAGTACTTC. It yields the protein CASSPGDYEQYF.

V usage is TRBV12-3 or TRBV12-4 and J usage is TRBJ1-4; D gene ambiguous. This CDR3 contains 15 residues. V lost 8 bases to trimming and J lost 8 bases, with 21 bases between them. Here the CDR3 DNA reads TGTGCCAGCTGTATGGAATGGGCACCTGAAGAAAAACTGTTTTTT. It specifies CASCMEWAPEEKLFF.

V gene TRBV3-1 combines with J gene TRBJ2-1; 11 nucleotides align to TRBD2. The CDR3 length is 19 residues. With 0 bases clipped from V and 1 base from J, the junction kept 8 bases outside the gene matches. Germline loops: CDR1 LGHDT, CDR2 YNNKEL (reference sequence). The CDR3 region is CASSQEGSGGARSYNEQFF. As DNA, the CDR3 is TGTGCCAGCAGCCAAGAGGGTAGCGGGGGGGCTAGGTCCTACAATGAGCAGTTCTTC.

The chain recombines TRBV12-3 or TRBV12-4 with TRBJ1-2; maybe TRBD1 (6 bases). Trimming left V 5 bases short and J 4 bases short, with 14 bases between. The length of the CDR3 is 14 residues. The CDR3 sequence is CASSRTEVSYGYTF. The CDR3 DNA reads TGTGCCAGCAGTCGGACAGAAGTTAGCTATGGCTACACCTTC.

The CDR3 region has the DNA TGTGCCTGGAGTACGGACAGGGGGCGCACAGATACGCAGTATTTT. Encoded protein: CAWSTDRGRTDTQYF. The rearrangement links TRBV30 to TRBJ2-3, with 11 bases matching TRBD1. J lost 1 base, V lost 2 bases, and 2 bases had no gene match. The V gene's germline CDR1 is GTSNPN and CDR2 SVGIG (reference sequence). The CDR3 spans 15 residues.

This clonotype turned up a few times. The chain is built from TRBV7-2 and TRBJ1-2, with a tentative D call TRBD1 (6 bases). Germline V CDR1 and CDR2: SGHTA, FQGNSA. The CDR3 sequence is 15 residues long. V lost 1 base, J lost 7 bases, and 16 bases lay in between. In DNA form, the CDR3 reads TGTGCCAGCAGCTTAGTTATACAGGGAGCTGCTGGCTACACCTTC. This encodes CASSLVIQGAAGYTF.

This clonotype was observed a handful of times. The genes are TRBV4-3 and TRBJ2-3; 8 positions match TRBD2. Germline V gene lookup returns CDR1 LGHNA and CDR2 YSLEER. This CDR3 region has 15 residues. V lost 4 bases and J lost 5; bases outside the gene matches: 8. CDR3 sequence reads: CASSLSGVEGDTQYF. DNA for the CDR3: TGCGCCAGCAGCCTTAGCGGGGTCGAGGGAGATACGCAGTATTTT.

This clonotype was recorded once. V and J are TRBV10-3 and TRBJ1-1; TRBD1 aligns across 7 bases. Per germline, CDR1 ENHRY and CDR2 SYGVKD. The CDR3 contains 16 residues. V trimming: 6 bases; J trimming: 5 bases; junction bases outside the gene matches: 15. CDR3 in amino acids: CAISPRSGGSRTEAFF. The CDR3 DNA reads TGTGCCATCAGCCCTCGATCAGGGGGAAGTAGGACTGAAGCTTTCTTT.